These 15 T cell receptor beta chains came from one sample sequenced in a study of T cell repertoires in cytomegalovirus infection (dated by TCRdb to the late 2010s). TCRdb records Illumina HiSeq 1500 as the sequencer. TCRdb reprocessing: public reads trimmed at Q25 with fastp, clones called with MiXCR, in-frame beta chains kept. Identical CDR3 protein sequences are pooled into one entry, listed with their most common genes and DNA. This sample is represented by a few hundred thousand distinct CDR3 sequences; 15% to 20% of them were singletons. Together, the top ten hold 8.7% of the sample. The sequenced sample consisted of PBMCs. The receptors here all came from a human donor in good health (CMV status not recorded). Some clones in this sample may be carry-over from other donors' samples.

This clonotype was seen only a few times. The chain has TRBV28 and TRBJ1-5; a possible D gene is TRBD1 (6 bases). V shed 3 bases and J shed 0 bases, with 18 bases lying between them. The CDR3 length is 18 residues. Germline CDR1 is MDHEN and CDR2 is SYDVKM. The CDR3 coding sequence is TGTGCCAGCAGTTTTAGGATGGGGGCAGCTTATAGCAATCAGCCCCAGCATTTT. Translated: CASSFRMGAAYSNQPQHF.

V and J are TRBV11-3 and TRBJ1-2, with D unclear. Per germline, CDR1 SGHNT and CDR2 YENEEA. The CDR3 length is 13 residues. Trimming cost V 3 bases and J 10 bases, with 15 bases left between them. CDR3 loop: CASSFYSVGVYTF. CDR3 nucleotide sequence: TGTGCCAGCAGCTTTTACAGCGTAGGCGTCTACACCTTC.

This clonotype has a count of ten or more. The V and J genes are TRBV10-3 and TRBJ1-4, with D tentatively TRBD1 (6 bases). V lost 4 bases and J 6 bases, leaving 9 bases between the germline ends. The CDR3 length is 13 residues. Germline V gene lookup returns CDR1 ENHRY and CDR2 SYGVKD. CDR3 sequence (DNA): TGTGCCATCAGTGCAGGGGTAGATGAAAAACTGTTTTTT. Amino acids: CAISAGVDEKLFF.

The chain links TRBV20-1 to TRBJ2-7; TRBD2 agrees at 7 bases. Germline V gives CDR1 DFQATT, CDR2 SNEGSKA (reference sequence). Trimming removed 6 bases from V and 0 bases from J; junction bases left unmatched: 8. The CDR3 consists of 14 residues. CDR3: CSAPWSGNSYEQYF. In DNA form, the CDR3 reads TGCAGTGCCCCCTGGAGCGGGAACTCCTACGAGCAGTACTTC.

The chain joins TRBV29-1 to TRBJ2-5, with a possible D match to TRBD2 (5 bases). Germline V gene data show CDR1 as SQVTM and CDR2 as ANQGSEA. The CDR3 totals 12 residues. The V end was cut by 7 bases, the J end by 2 bases, with 11 bases between. The DNA of the CDR3 is TGCAGCGCGACCGGGGATCAAGAGACCCAGTACTTC. Residues: CSATGDQETQYF.

The rearrangement uses TRBV5-1 and TRBJ2-7, with D maybe TRBD1 (6 bases). Per germline, CDR1 SGHRS and CDR2 YFSETQ. V lost 1 base and J 0 bases, leaving 11 bases between the germline ends. This CDR3 is built from 15 residues. In DNA form, the CDR3 reads TGCGCCAGCAGCTTGTTTTGGGACAACTCCTACGAGCAGTACTTC. Protein: CASSLFWDNSYEQYF.

The J gene is TRBJ2-1, the V gene TRBV19; a possible D gene is TRBD2 (5 bases). The CDR3 length is 15 residues. V gave up 5 bases and J gave up 0 bases, with 11 bases separating them. The germline CDR1 and CDR2 sequences are LNHDA and SQIVND (reference sequence). For the CDR3, the DNA is TGTGCCAGTAGTGAGCGGTTTCGCTCCTACAATGAGCAGTTCTTC. Amino acid sequence: CASSERFRSYNEQFF.

This chain links TRBV20-1 with TRBJ2-1; D is tentatively TRBD1 or TRBD2 (5 bases each). From germline, CDR1 is DFQATT and CDR2 SNEGSKA (reference sequence). The V and J ends lost 7 bases and 8 bases respectively, with 12 bases between them. This CDR3 contains 11 residues. The CDR3 reads CSVGDEDEQFF. CDR3 nucleotide sequence: TGCAGTGTTGGGGACGAGGATGAGCAGTTCTTC.

V and J are TRBV10-2 and TRBJ2-7; TRBD1 matches 9 bases. The V segment lost 5 bases and the J segment 6 bases; nucleotides outside the gene matches: 11. Germline V gene lookup returns CDR1 WSHSY and CDR2 SAAADI. The CDR3 length is 15 residues. CDR3 region: CASSTAGQGSSEQYF. The CDR3 DNA sequence: TGCGCCAGCAGTACCGCGGGACAGGGTTCTTCCGAGCAGTACTTC.

The chain has TRBV5-4 and TRBJ1-6, with 9 positions matching TRBD1. This CDR3 comprises 14 residues. Germline-derived CDR1 and CDR2 are SGHNT and YYREEE (reference sequence). The V segment lost 3 bases and the J segment 8 bases; nucleotides outside the gene matches: 3. This chain's CDR3 is CASSSDRGDSPLHF. CDR3 coding DNA: TGTGCCAGCAGCTCGGACAGGGGAGATTCACCCCTCCACTTT. Filled out from reference TRBV5-4 and TRBJ1-6, the complete variable domain reads ETGVTQSPTHLIKTRGQQVTLRCSSQSGHNTVSWYQQALGQGPQFIFQYYREEENGRGNFPPRFSGLQFPNYSSELNVNALELDDSALYLCASSSDRGDSPLHFGNGTRLTVT.

This clonotype was counted ten times or more. The V gene is TRBV7-6, the J gene TRBJ1-5; a possible D gene is TRBD1 (6 bases). Germline V gene sequence: CDR1 SGHVS, CDR2 FNYEAQ. This CDR3 contains 13 residues. Trimming cost V 2 bases and J 7 bases, with 9 bases left between them. The CDR3 sequence is CASSLTGTQPQHF. CDR3 DNA sequence: TGTGCCAGCAGCTTAACTGGGACACAGCCCCAGCATTTT.

This chain joins TRBV10-3 and TRBJ1-2; weak D call: TRBD1 (6 bases). The CDR3 contains 13 residues. CDR1 ENHRY and CDR2 SYGVKD come from the germline V gene. V lost 4 bases, J lost 5 bases, and 11 bases lay in between. CDR3 nucleotides: TGTGCCATCAGTGGGCGGACAGATTATGGCTACACCTTC. Amino acids: CAISGRTDYGYTF.

This sequence joins TRBV2 and TRBJ2-1; 8 bases fit TRBD2. This CDR3 comprises 15 residues. J gave up 1 base and V 4 bases, and 3 bases lay outside the gene matches. Germline V gives CDR1 SNHLY, CDR2 FYNNEI. CDR3 nucleotides: TGTGCCAGCAGTGGACAGCGGGGGTCCTACAATGAGCAGTTCTTC. Protein: CASSGQRGSYNEQFF.

The CDR3 nucleotides are TGTGCCAGCACAGGACAGGGTTGGGTCTATGGCTACACCTTC. Its protein is CASTGQGWVYGYTF. The chain links TRBV7-9 to TRBJ1-2; 8 bases fit TRBD1. Losses at the gene ends were 7 bases for V and 4 bases for J; bases not matched to a gene: 8. The CDR3 extends over 14 amino acids. CDR1 is SEHNR and CDR2 is FQNEAQ in the germline V gene (reference sequence).

This clonotype was recorded a few times. The chain links TRBV30 to TRBJ2-3, with D possibly being TRBD1 (6 bases). Per the germline V gene, CDR1 is GTSNPN and CDR2 is SVGIG (reference sequence). V dropped 1 base and J dropped 4 bases, with 12 bases sitting between them. CDR3 size: 14 residues. CDR3 DNA sequence: TGTGCCTGGAGTGAACAGGGCTTAGCAGATACGCAGTATTTT. Protein: CAWSEQGLADTQYF. The full variable domain, rest sourced from reference TRBV30 and TRBJ2-3, is SQTIHQWPATLVQPVGSPLSLECTVEGTSNPNLYWYRQAAGRGLQLLFYSVGIGQISSEVPQNLSASRPQDRQFILSSKKLLLSDSGFYLCAWSEQGLADTQYFGPGTRLTVL.